This T cell receptor beta chain was captured in a study of tumor-infiltrating lymphocytes in primary liver carcinoma. This clonotype was seen a handful of times. Germline is not matched at one junction end, which may reflect a read error. For blood RNA, unsorted whole blood served as the source, and germline DNA was extracted too. Researchers generated TCR beta cDNA from about 460 ng of total RNA, relying on a constant-region primer. Each TCR beta library was derived from three nested multiplex PCR rounds that employed slightly modified ARM-PCR. The first two PCR rounds used TRBV1-TRBV30 primers with a Cbeta primer, roughly 10 cycles each. TCRdb fed the multiplex PCR reads into MiXCR, producing one record per CDR3 protein. The sample records about 310,000 distinct CDR3 sequences, about 62% being singletons. CDR1 and CDR2 (germline): WSHSY, SAAADI. The CDR3 contains 14 residues.

This TCR derives from a man in his forties with primary liver carcinoma and hepatitis B virus infection. This sequence joins TRBV10-2 and TRBJ2-6; 8 nucleotides agree with TRBD1. What was sequenced was peripheral blood. This CDR3 is CASRDRAGAKVLTF. CDR3 coding DNA: TGCGCCAGCAGGGACAGGGCCGGGGCCAAGGTCCTGACTTTC.